These T cell receptor beta chains were read from a single sample in a study of blood T cells in healthy people across ages. Each CDR3 protein gets one entry after TCRdb re-called the 5' RACE reads with MiXCR. Among about 1.8 million distinct CDR3 sequences listed, just under 50% were seen once. Source material: blood. The receptors shown here come from a woman between 40 and 55 years old in good health. Each CDR3 is given with its conserved first and last residue. A D gene is named only where the DNA matches it firmly. A clone size is listed for some rows: how often the clone was seen (once, few, many), or a class if it is expanded.

D: TRBD2; size: -; V: TRBV7-8; CDR3: CASSSRLLAGGEVDETQYF
D: -; size: -; V: TRBV6-2/TRBV6-3; CDR3: CASSYPDSRRGPYFGNQPQHF
D: -; size: -; V: TRBV4-3; CDR3: CASSQDQGRRNEQFF
D: TRBD2; size: -; V: TRBV7-9; CDR3: CASQTGRGLGTSGRTDTQYF
D: TRBD2; size: -; V: TRBV11-2; CDR3: CASSLDSGIAGQETQYF
D: -; size: once; V: TRBV15; CDR3: CATSRDRGTLYGYTF
D: TRBD1; size: -; V: TRBV7-9; CDR3: CASSDRAGANEQFF
D: -; size: -; V: TRBV29-1; CDR3: CSVFQGHGYTF
D: TRBD1; size: -; V: TRBV29-1; CDR3: CSVQQGATEAFF
D: -; size: -; V: TRBV6-2/TRBV6-3; CDR3: CATRLDTLKEAFF
D: -; size: few; V: TRBV10-3; CDR3: CAISEGISYEQYF
D: TRBD1; size: -; V: TRBV28; CDR3: CATTGGAGETQYF
D: TRBD1; size: -; V: TRBV29-1; CDR3: CSVEVTGAYEKLFF
D: TRBD1; size: -; V: TRBV20-1; CDR3: CSARSGTGFSTGELFF
D: -; size: -; V: TRBV7-9; CDR3: CASSPRGDRSLNTEAFF
D: TRBD2; size: -; V: TRBV5-1; CDR3: CASSSEGLAGGEQFF
D: TRBD1; size: -; V: TRBV4-3; CDR3: CASSQEGRGLGEQYF
D: -; size: -; V: TRBV5-1; CDR3: CASSLLGPGNNEQFF
D: -; size: few; V: TRBV7-9; CDR3: CASSPRSVGVSNYGYTF
D: TRBD1; size: -; V: TRBV4-1; CDR3: CASSHTGGTEAFF
D: -; size: -; V: TRBV6-2/TRBV6-3; CDR3: CASSHRATADTQYF
D: -; size: -; V: TRBV28; CDR3: CASTEWGRLGTDTQYF
D: -; size: -; V: TRBV6-2/TRBV6-3; CDR3: CASSFRVGPRSYEQYF
D: -; size: -; V: TRBV12-3/TRBV12-4; CDR3: CASSPPTGDLNIQYF
D: TRBD2; size: few; V: TRBV5-1; CDR3: CASSPALAGGQYF
D: -; size: few; V: TRBV20-1; CDR3: CSARGGERSSYNSPLHF
D: -; size: -; V: TRBV12-3/TRBV12-4; CDR3: CASGLGIESEETQYF
D: -; size: -; V: TRBV27; CDR3: CASSSLLSSYEQYF
D: -; size: -; V: TRBV4-1; CDR3: CASSQESGTTYEQYF
D: -; size: -; V: TRBV4-3; CDR3: CASSQDWSGTSTDTQYF
D: TRBD1; size: -; V: TRBV4-1; CDR3: CASKGQLEGNEQYF
D: TRBD1; size: -; V: TRBV4-3; CDR3: CASSQAAAWTGGGQPQHF
D: TRBD1; size: once; V: TRBV15; CDR3: CATSRDGTGGGEKLFF